The next 16 T cell receptor beta chains were all read from a single sample in a study of cytomegalovirus exposure and HLA in healthy donors. Assay used: immunoSEQ multiplex PCR; TCRdb lists only in-frame clones, some missing. The sample lists hundreds of thousands of clones; more than 75% were seen once. The material sequenced was PBMCs. These receptors came from a man between 18 and 29 years old in good health and CMV-seropositive.

The chain links TRBV28 to TRBJ2-3; D may be TRBD1 or TRBD2 (5 bases each). V lost 5 bases and J lost 2, with 14 bases in between. The CDR3 is 15 amino acids. Germline V gene data show CDR1 as MDHEN and CDR2 as SYDVKM. CDR3 sequence (DNA): TGTGCCAGCAGTACCCGGGACGGACTCACAGATACGCAGTATTTT. It translates to CASSTRDGLTDTQYF.

The chain is built from TRBV27 and TRBJ2-1; D ambiguous. The ends were cut back, 5 bases at V and 10 bases at J, with 6 bases in the middle. CDR1 is MNHEY and CDR2 is SMNVEV in the germline V gene (reference sequence). The CDR3 loop spans 10 amino acids. CDR3 nucleotides: TGTGCCAGCAGTCCGGCGGAGCAGTTCTTC. This gives the protein CASSPAEQFF.

The chain joins TRBV28 to TRBJ1-5, with 7 bases that match TRBD1. V shed 1 base, J shed 4 bases, and the junction held 4 bases outside the gene matches. The CDR3 has 15 residues. Germline lookup yields CDR1 MDHEN and CDR2 SYDVKM. This chain's CDR3 is CASSLSDRENQPQHF. The CDR3 nucleotides are TGTGCCAGCAGTTTATCCGACAGGGAGAATCAGCCCCAGCATTTT.

The V call is TRBV10-3, the J call TRBJ2-7; 9 nucleotides agree with TRBD2. CDR3 size: 13 residues. V lost 10 bases, J lost 3 bases, and 7 bases stayed unmatched. Germline V gives CDR1 ENHRY, CDR2 SYGVKD. The CDR3 nucleotides read TGTGCCACGGCGACTAGCGGCAACTACGAGCAGTACTTC. This encodes CATATSGNYEQYF.

The gene calls are TRBV29-1 and TRBJ1-1; no reliable D call. Trimming cost V 7 bases and J 1 base, with 10 bases left between them. Per the germline V gene, CDR1 is SQVTM and CDR2 is ANQGSEA. The CDR3 runs to 12 residues. The CDR3, as DNA: TGCAGCGCGCTAGGACGGAACACTGAAGCTTTCTTT. It specifies CSALGRNTEAFF. The full variable domain, completed using reference TRBV29-1 and TRBJ1-1, is SAVISQKPSRDICQRGTSLTIQCQVDSQVTMMFWYRQQPGQSLTLIATANQGSEATYESGFVIDKFPISRPNLTFSTLTVSNMSPEDSSIYLCSALGRNTEAFFGQGTRLTVV.

This sequence joins TRBV11-2 and TRBJ2-7; D unresolved. CDR1 SGHAT and CDR2 FQNNGV come from the germline V gene. V lost 0 bases, J lost 1 base, and 4 bases lay in between. This CDR3 has 13 residues. The CDR3 here is CASSLDTSYEQYF. The CDR3 DNA sequence: TGTGCCAGCAGCTTAGACACATCCTACGAGCAGTACTTC.

The chain combines TRBV2 with TRBJ2-3; D gene uncertain. Trimming removed 6 bases at V and 0 bases at J, with 7 bases between. This CDR3 region has 13 residues. Germline lookup yields CDR1 SNHLY and CDR2 FYNNEI. CDR3 region: CASRTESTDTQYF. The CDR3 nucleotides are TGTGCCAGCAGAACAGAGAGCACAGATACGCAGTATTTT.

V gene TRBV11-2 combines with J gene TRBJ2-7, with D unclear. V lost 8 bases, J lost 0 bases, and 2 bases lay in between. This CDR3 comprises 10 residues. Germline CDR1 and CDR2: SGHAT and FQNNGV. The CDR3 DNA reads as TGTGCCAGCGGCTCCTACGAGCAGTACTTC. Translated: CASGSYEQYF.

V and J are TRBV4-1 and TRBJ1-3, with D unresolved. Germline assignment: CDR1 MGHRA and CDR2 YSYEKL. CDR3 length: 19 amino acids. V lost 0 bases and J lost 0, with 18 bases in between. The CDR3: CASSQDRTGAGSSGNTIYF. The CDR3 DNA reads as TGCGCCAGCAGCCAAGATCGGACGGGCGCGGGCAGCTCTGGAAACACCATATATTTT.

The CDR3, as DNA: TGCAGTGCTAGACGGACCTACGAGCAGTACTTC. Its translation is CSARRTYEQYF. This chain connects TRBV20-1 to TRBJ2-7; D unresolved. The CDR3 consists of 11 residues. Per germline, CDR1 DFQATT and CDR2 SNEGSKA (reference sequence). The V end lost 2 bases, the J end lost 2 bases, and 4 bases lay between the germline ends.

The rearrangement links TRBV6-1 to TRBJ1-2; 7 nucleotides line up with TRBD1. Germline assignment: CDR1 MNHNS and CDR2 SASEGT. After removal of 8 bases from V and 3 bases from J, the junction contained 3 bases not matched to a gene. The CDR3 length is 12 residues. This chain's CDR3 is CASGTDYYGYTF. The DNA of the CDR3 is TGTGCCAGCGGGACAGACTACTATGGCTACACCTTC.

The chain is built from TRBV7-6 and TRBJ2-7, with 11 bases lining up with TRBD1. This CDR3 has 14 amino acids. Germline V lookup: CDR1 SGHVS, CDR2 FNYEAQ. V shed 2 bases and J 6 bases; nucleotides not matched to a gene: 3. The CDR3 protein is CASSLRTGGREQYF. DNA of the CDR3: TGTGCCAGCAGCTTACGGACAGGGGGCCGCGAGCAGTACTTC.

The chain recombines TRBV28 with TRBJ1-5, with a tentative D call TRBD1 (5 bases). Trimming pared 6 bases from V and 2 bases from J, leaving 11 bases between. Germline CDR1 and CDR2: MDHEN and SYDVKM. The CDR3 has 14 amino acids. CDR3 region: CASSQGRGNQPQHF. CDR3 sequence (DNA): TGTGCCAGCAGCCAGGGTCGGGGCAATCAGCCCCAGCATTTT.

A single count supports this clone. This chain uses TRBV11-1 with TRBJ1-5; no firm D call. This CDR3 comprises 13 residues. The V and J ends lost 4 bases and 4 bases respectively, with 8 bases between them. Germline V gene lookup returns CDR1 SGHAT and CDR2 FQDESV (reference sequence). The CDR3 region is CASSSGPNQPQHF. The CDR3 nucleotides are TGTGCCAGCAGCTCGGGCCCGAATCAGCCCCAGCATTTT.

In this sample, this clone turned up once. The rearrangement joins TRBV30 to TRBJ2-6; D ambiguous. Germline assignment: CDR1 GTSNPN and CDR2 SVGIG (reference sequence). The CDR3 totals 14 residues. V was clipped by 2 bases and J by 2 bases, with 7 bases between them. The CDR3 DNA reads TGTGCCTGGAGTAGAGGCACTGGGGCCAACGTCCTGACTTTC. This codes for CAWSRGTGANVLTF.

V is TRBV6-5 and J is TRBJ2-3; 10 bases are a match to TRBD2. The germline V gene encodes CDR1 MNHEY and CDR2 SVGAGI. The CDR3 covers 15 residues. After removal of 5 bases from V and 6 bases from J, the junction contained 8 bases not matched to a gene. CDR3 loop: CASSRTSGEGDTQYF. CDR3 bases: TGTGCCAGCAGTAGGACTAGCGGAGAGGGGGATACGCAGTATTTT.